What follows describes a single T cell receptor beta chain. This entry belongs to a study of PD-L1 blockade in urothelial cancer. As for the study in general: Previous chemotherapy exposure amounted to 0 to 3 regimens for patients. Samples of blood were analyzed 3 weeks (second dose) and 6 weeks after treatment start.

Time point here: pretreatment peripheral blood. The V gene lost 5 bases and the J gene lost 5 bases, with 13 bases spanning the gap. The CDR3 is 14 amino acids. Germline V gene lookup returns CDR1 SNHLY and CDR2 FYNNEI. Assay used: immunoSEQ multiplex PCR; TCRdb lists only in-frame clones, some missing. The sample records about 87,000 clones, around 83% being singletons. The receptor was derived from a man between 60 and 75 years old with urothelial cancer. This specimen was PBMCs, taken around atezolizumab (anti-PD-L1) treatment. V is TRBV2 and J is TRBJ2-1, with D perhaps TRBD2 (6 bases). The CDR3 sequence: CASSLEGGNNEQFF. The CDR3 DNA is TGTGCCAGCAGTCTGGAGGGAGGCAACAATGAGCAGTTCTTC.